What follows are 21 T cell receptor beta chains derived from one specimen sequenced in a study of blood T cell repertoires in COVID-19 (dated by TCRdb to 2018 to 2020). Library preparation employed the immunoSEQ multiplex PCR assay. Held by TCRdb, this immuneACCESS table contains in-frame sequences only and omits some clones. Under half of the omission traces to an unresolved V gene where checked; the cause of the rest is unknown. The sample profile shows around 100,000 clones; approximately 88% of them were found once. More than 10% of the sample is held by the ten biggest clonotypes. Sequencing was performed on peripheral blood. The receptors come from a human donor in a cohort sampled during active COVID-19.

The chain uses TRBV7-2 and TRBJ1-1; D might be TRBD1 (5 bases). The CDR3 contains 14 residues. The V and J ends lost 5 bases and 5 bases respectively, with 15 bases between them. Looked up from germline, CDR1 is SGHTA and CDR2 is FQGNSA. CDR3: CASSPFGGGTEAFF. As DNA, the CDR3 is TGTGCCAGCAGCCCCTTCGGGGGTGGTACTGAAGCTTTCTTT.

The chain has TRBV12-3 or TRBV12-4 and TRBJ1-2; possibly TRBD1 for D (6 bases). The length of the CDR3 is 12 residues. Trimming left V 3 bases short and J 8 bases short, with 10 bases between. In DNA, the CDR3 is TGTGCCAGCAGTTTGTCAGGGGCCGGCTACACCTTC. Its protein is CASSLSGAGYTF.

This clone is a singleton in its sample. The chain carries TRBV3-1 (or the pseudogene TRBV3-2) and TRBJ2-3; 7 bases agree with TRBD2. This CDR3 spans 15 amino acids. Trimming removed 2 bases from V and 6 bases from J; junction bases left unmatched: 8. The germline gives CDR1 LGHDT, CDR2 YNNKEL (reference sequence). CDR3 loop: CASSQPGSSGDTQYF. Written as DNA, the CDR3 is TGTGCCAGCAGCCAACCGGGGAGTAGCGGGGATACGCAGTATTTT.

J is TRBJ1-2 and V is TRBV5-6, with D maybe TRBD1 (6 bases). Germline V gene data show CDR1 as SGHDT and CDR2 as YYEEEE. The CDR3 is 15 residues long. The V and J ends lost 2 bases and 7 bases respectively, with 18 bases between them. CDR3: CASSFAGGATSGYTF. The CDR3 bases are TGTGCCAGCAGCTTTGCTGGGGGCGCGACAAGTGGCTACACCTTC.

The chain joins TRBV5-8 to TRBJ1-4, with a weak D call TRBD1 (6 bases). Germline values: CDR1 SGHTS, CDR2 YDEGEE. This CDR3 is 15 amino acids long. Trimming shortened V by 3 bases and J by 4 bases, and 13 bases separated the two germline ends. This CDR3 is CASSYRQAFNEKLFF. CDR3 sequence (DNA): TGTGCCAGCAGCTACCGACAGGCGTTTAATGAAAAACTGTTTTTT.

The rearrangement links TRBV20-1 to TRBJ1-4, with TRBD1 matching 9 bases. This CDR3 region has 15 residues. The trim removed 6 bases at V and 4 bases at J, leaving 9 bases unmatched. Germline assignment: CDR1 DFQATT and CDR2 SNEGSKA (reference sequence). CDR3 DNA sequence: TGCAGTGCGAGTACCTCGGGACAGGGTAATGAAAAACTGTTTTTT. As protein: CSASTSGQGNEKLFF.

The rearrangement joins TRBV3-1 (or the pseudogene TRBV3-2) to TRBJ2-7; TRBD2 aligns across 10 bases. V was pared by 0 bases and J by 6 bases, with 11 bases of the junction left unmatched. CDR3 length equals 17 residues. CDR1 and CDR2 from the germline V gene are LGHDT and YNNKEL (reference sequence). The CDR3 is CASSQEDVRLAGAEQYF. CDR3 nucleotide sequence: TGTGCCAGCAGCCAAGAGGACGTTCGGCTAGCGGGGGCCGAGCAGTACTTC.

V usage is TRBV6-6 and J usage is TRBJ2-4, with 10 bases that match TRBD1. V lost 2 bases and J lost 8; bases outside the gene matches: 3. From germline, CDR1 is MNHNY and CDR2 SVGAGI (reference sequence). This CDR3 region has 14 residues. The chain's CDR3 is CASSYRTGGDIQYF. In nucleotides, the CDR3 is TGTGCCAGCAGTTACCGGACAGGGGGAGACATTCAGTACTTC.

This clone was detected a few times. The chain links TRBV5-1 to TRBJ2-5, with TRBD1 matching 11 bases. The CDR3 consists of 15 residues. Germline V gene lookup returns CDR1 SGHRS and CDR2 YFSETQ. Losses at the gene ends were 5 bases for V and 5 bases for J; bases not matched to a gene: 8. The CDR3 loop reads CASRRDRGVRETQYF. Here the CDR3 DNA reads TGCGCCAGCAGACGGGACAGGGGGGTTCGGGAGACCCAGTACTTC. Together with reference TRBV5-1 and TRBJ2-5, the CDR3 gives the full variable domain: KAGVTQTPRYLIKTRGQQVTLSCSPISGHRSVSWYQQTPGQGLQFLFEYFSETQRNKGNFPGRFSGRQFSNSRSEMNVSTLELGDSALYLCASRRDRGVRETQYFGPGTRLLVL.

V usage is TRBV14 and J usage is TRBJ1-1; unclear D gene. Germline lookup yields CDR1 SGHDN and CDR2 FVKESK. With 4 bases removed from V and 4 bases from J, the gap between germline ends came to 16 bases. The CDR3 sequence is 15 residues long. The CDR3 loop is CASSPHPLVSTEAFF. The CDR3 nucleotides are TGTGCCAGCAGCCCCCACCCCTTGGTTAGCACTGAAGCTTTCTTT.

The chain has TRBV5-1 and TRBJ1-6, with no clear D. The germline CDR1 and CDR2 sequences are SGHRS and YFSETQ. Trimming left V 4 bases short and J 7 bases short, with 15 bases between. The CDR3 is 15 amino acids. The CDR3 is CASSRIAGQNSPLHF. CDR3 coding DNA: TGCGCCAGCAGCCGAATTGCAGGCCAAAATTCACCCCTCCACTTT.

The CDR3 bases are TGTGCCAGCAGCTCGAGGTTCGGTGGCTACACCTTC. Translated, it gives CASSSRFGGYTF. The chain couples TRBV7-2 to TRBJ1-2; D gene uncertain. V was cut by 4 bases and J by 7 bases, with 10 bases left in between. Germline V CDR1 and CDR2: SGHTA, FQGNSA. This CDR3 is built from 12 residues.

The chain links TRBV19 to TRBJ2-7; D gene ambiguous. There are 14 residues in the CDR3. Between the trimmed V and J ends, which lost 3 bases and 8 bases, there was a span of 17 bases. Germline loops: CDR1 LNHDA, CDR2 SQIVND (reference sequence). CDR3 bases: TGTGCCAGTAGTATCTCAGCGAACTCCCATCAGCAGTACTTC. This gives the protein CASSISANSHQQYF.

In its sample, this clone was seen a few times. The V gene is TRBV7-9, the J gene TRBJ1-2; the match to TRBD1 covers 9 bases. Germline CDR1 is SEHNR and CDR2 is FQNEAQ (reference sequence). After removal of 4 bases from V and 2 bases from J, the junction contained 2 bases not matched to a gene. The CDR3 extends over 14 amino acids. CDR3 protein: CASSSTGGNYGYTF. The CDR3 region has the DNA TGTGCCAGCAGCTCTACAGGGGGCAACTATGGCTACACCTTC.

The chain recombines TRBV5-1 with TRBJ2-3; possibly TRBD2 for D (6 bases). Germline CDR1 SGHRS, CDR2 YFSETQ. The CDR3 runs 14 residues. The V gene lost 4 bases and the J gene lost 6 bases, with 15 bases spanning the gap. DNA of the CDR3: TGCGCCAGCAGCCCGTGGAGACTAGGCGATACGCAGTATTTT. This codes for CASSPWRLGDTQYF.

The V gene is TRBV11-3, the J gene TRBJ2-7, with D possibly being TRBD1 (5 bases). Germline V gene sequence: CDR1 SGHNT, CDR2 YENEEA. This CDR3 has 13 amino acids. Between the trimmed V and J ends, which lost 3 bases and 3 bases, there was a span of 9 bases. The CDR3 sequence: CASSFKQDYEQYF. The CDR3 bases are TGTGCCAGCAGCTTCAAACAGGACTACGAGCAGTACTTC.

The CDR3 bases are TGTGCCAGCTCACTCACCAGGGGTCAGCCCCAGCATTTT. Residues: CASSLTRGQPQHF. This chain joins TRBV18 and TRBJ1-5; D might be TRBD1 (6 bases). V lost 4 bases and J 6 bases, leaving 10 bases between the germline ends. The CDR3 extends over 13 amino acids. CDR1 and CDR2 from the germline V gene are KGHSH and LQKENI.

The chain uses TRBV7-9 and TRBJ2-2; D is perhaps TRBD2 (5 bases). V gave up 5 bases and J gave up 2 bases, with 12 bases separating them. This CDR3 is built from 15 residues. Per the germline V gene, CDR1 is SEHNR and CDR2 is FQNEAQ (reference sequence). CDR3 in amino acids: CASSPREENTGELFF. CDR3 bases: TGTGCCAGCAGCCCACGGGAAGAAAACACCGGGGAGCTGTTTTTT.

This rearrangement joins TRBV19 to TRBJ1-5; TRBD1 might be the D (5 bases). V shed 7 bases and J shed 0 bases, with 16 bases lying between them. The CDR3 sequence is 16 residues long. Looked up from germline, CDR1 is LNHDA and CDR2 is SQIVND (reference sequence). Here the CDR3 DNA reads TGTGCCAGTATGGGGCTAGGATTGAATAGCAATCAGCCCCAGCATTTT. Its protein product is CASMGLGLNSNQPQHF.

V and J are TRBV6-5 and TRBJ1-3; the D is unclear. The CDR3 spans 13 residues. CDR1 is MNHEY, CDR2 SVGAGI, per germline. Trimming stripped 7 bases from V and 2 bases from J, with 9 bases between. CDR3 loop: CASKRGPGNTIYF. The DNA for the CDR3 is TGTGCCAGCAAGCGGGGTCCTGGAAACACCATATATTTT.

J is TRBJ2-3 and V is TRBV12-5, with 10 nucleotides matching TRBD1. This CDR3 comprises 14 residues. The V gene's germline CDR1 is LGHNT and CDR2 FRNRAP. V lost 5 bases and J lost 4; bases outside the gene matches: 3. The CDR3, as DNA: TGTGCTAGTGGTACGGACAGGGGGTCAGATACGCAGTATTTT. It yields the protein CASGTDRGSDTQYF.